What follows describes a single TCR beta chain. Antigen specificity is unknown. The CDR3 end is not reached by the read, which stops 3 residues before it; the germline J gene fills it in. The data were obtained in a study of Tregs in tolerant kidney transplant recipients. Study-wide results and limits: Tolerant patients' donor-specific Tregs expanded beyond overall Tregs, suggesting antigen-driven growth. Some patients' samples used different primers over time, so nucleotide sequences weren't comparable. Biological reproducibility was not directly addressed, but technical replication error appeared minimal.

Sequenced by immunoSEQ multiplex PCR; TCRdb stores in-frame clones only, minus some. Listed are roughly 5,300 clones; about 6.7% falls within the top ten. This CDR3 comprises 14 residues. The germline gives CDR1 WSHSY, CDR2 SAAADI. V was clipped by 5 bases and J by 4 bases; unmatched bases: 4. Related graft donors supplied nonmyeloablative bone marrow transplants, and mixed chimerism was transient. Thawed PBMCs were FACS-sorted into unstimulated CD4+CD25+CD127- regulatory T cells, CD4+CD25- non-regulatory cells, CD4 and CD8 cells. The clonotype comes from a human patient who received a combined kidney and bone marrow transplant. Some T cells may be the graft donor's. This specimen was CD4+ T cells from blood (PBMCs), taken approximately 15 months after the transplant. The chain combines TRBV10-2 with TRBJ2-3, with 9 positions matching TRBD2. Here the CDR3 reads CASSLAGVADTQYF. The sequenced part of the CDR3 DNA is TGCGCCAGCAGTTTAGCGGGAGTGGCAGATACG.